This TCR beta chain originates from a study of identical twins. Notes on the study in general: The study based its conclusions on cross-sectional statistical analysis and did not follow the same donors.

This clonotype was observed a handful of times. Its antigen is not identified. The CDR3 consists of 15 residues. Germline CDR1 MNHEY, CDR2 SVGEGT. Trimming removed 0 bases from V and 0 bases from J, with 8 bases in between. Addition of a universal primer site occurred through template switching, and cDNA carried unique molecular identifiers. TCRdb processed the 5' RACE reads anew with MiXCR; each CDR3 protein has one entry. The sample lists 1.5 million or so distinct CDR3 sequences; about 32% were seen once. Healthy Caucasians, and only they, were the donors. The chain couples TRBV6-2 or TRBV6-3 to TRBJ1-1; D ambiguous. The sample comprised cord blood. This receptor was obtained from a newborn girl in good health. In nucleotides, the CDR3 is TGTGCCAGCAGTTACTCGGCAGGCGTGAACACTGAAGCTTTCTTT. Its translation: CASSYSAGVNTEAFF.